The 21 T cell receptor beta chains below all came from one sample that was sequenced in a study of vaccination and CD4 T cells after COVID-19. Treatment: approximately nine-day PBMC culture with coronavirus spike peptide pools or control peptides (ViraFEST assay). Their antigen targets remain unknown. The assay that was used to sequence DNA from cultured CD4+ T cells was the Oncomine TCR Beta short-read assay. TCRdb re-analysed the PCR reads in MiXCR, keeping a single row per CDR3 protein. There are more than 14,000 distinct CDR3 sequences in the sample; around two fifths occur only once, and over 7.5% lies in the top ten. The material sequenced was CD4+ T cells from blood, cultured in vitro. The receptor set was obtained from a human donor who had recovered from COVID-19.

The J gene is TRBJ1-5, the V gene TRBV19, with 9 bases that match TRBD1. The V gene end was trimmed by 5 bases and the J gene end by 8 bases; junction bases not matched to a gene: 10. The germline CDR1 and CDR2 sequences are LNHDA and SQIVND (reference sequence). The CDR3 is 15 amino acids. The CDR3 nucleotides read TGTGCCAGTAGTCGGATGGACAGGGGCCCTAAGCCCCAGCATTTT. Translating gives CASSRMDRGPKPQHF.

This clonotype was counted only a few times. The chain carries TRBV6-2 or TRBV6-3 and TRBJ2-7, with D perhaps TRBD1 (9 bases). Trimming took off 4 bases at V and 0 bases at J, with 25 bases between the two ends. Germline V gene lookup returns CDR1 MNHEY and CDR2 SVGEGT. The CDR3 totals 19 residues. The CDR3 region is CASSSLGTRDRVISYEQYF. CDR3 nucleotide sequence: TGTGCCAGCAGTTCGTTGGGGACTAGGGACAGGGTAATCTCCTACGAGCAGTACTTC.

The genes are TRBV7-2 and TRBJ2-2, with 12 bases that match TRBD2. The germline V gene has CDR1 SGHTA and CDR2 FQGNSA. Trimming took 1 base from V and 5 from J; bases not matched to a gene: 8. This CDR3 spans 18 amino acids. CDR3 protein: CASSLVELAGGYTGELFF. CDR3 bases: TGTGCCAGCAGCTTAGTAGAGCTAGCGGGAGGGTATACCGGGGAGCTGTTTTTT.

This clonotype was observed a handful of times. The gene calls are TRBV6-2 or TRBV6-3 and TRBJ1-1; 9 bases agree with TRBD1. This CDR3 spans 13 amino acids. V shed 10 bases, J shed 5 bases, and the junction held 8 bases outside the gene matches. From germline, CDR1 is MNHEY and CDR2 SVGEGT. The CDR3 sequence: CAITQGAGTEAFF. The CDR3 DNA reads TGTGCCATCACACAGGGGGCAGGAACTGAAGCTTTCTTT.

V is TRBV11-2 and J is TRBJ2-3, with D maybe TRBD2 (5 bases). Germline loops: CDR1 SGHAT, CDR2 FQNNGV. The CDR3 spans 18 residues. Trimming took off 0 bases at V and 4 bases at J, with 20 bases between the two ends. In nucleotides, the CDR3 is TGTGCCAGCAGCTTAGATTCACGGCTGGGAGCGTGGGCAGATACGCAGTATTTT. It encodes CASSLDSRLGAWADTQYF.

This clonotype was observed a few times. The chain recombines TRBV20-1 with TRBJ2-5; a weak D match, TRBD2 (5 bases). The CDR3 sequence is 14 residues long. V lost 5 bases and J 2 bases, leaving 15 bases between the germline ends. From germline, CDR1 is DFQATT and CDR2 SNEGSKA (reference sequence). The CDR3: CSARLGRGQETQYF. In DNA, the CDR3 is TGCAGTGCTCGGCTGGGCAGAGGGCAAGAGACCCAGTACTTC.

This chain connects TRBV7-2 to TRBJ2-7; no firm D call. Germline V gene data show CDR1 as SGHTA and CDR2 as FQGNSA. Trimming shortened V by 2 bases and J by 2 bases, and 10 bases separated the two germline ends. CDR3 size: 14 residues. The chain's CDR3 is CASSLSANAYEQYF. For the CDR3, the DNA is TGTGCCAGCAGCTTATCAGCTAACGCCTACGAGCAGTACTTC.

About this clonotype itself: The junction does not match germline at one end; this may be a read error. The rearrangement links TRBV6-5 to TRBJ1-4, with D tentatively TRBD1 (5 bases). Germline V CDR1 and CDR2: MNHEY, SVGAGI. This CDR3 has 15 amino acids. The CDR3, as DNA: TGTGCCAGTAGTTACTCGTGGGGGGTACGGGAAAAACTGTTTTTT. It encodes CASSYSWGVREKLFF.

The chain links TRBV9 to TRBJ1-6, with 8 bases aligning to TRBD1. Germline CDR1 SGDLS, CDR2 YYNGEE. The CDR3 sequence is 14 residues long. The V gene end was trimmed by 3 bases and the J gene end by 7 bases; junction bases not matched to a gene: 3. The CDR3 DNA reads TGTGCCAGCAGCGGACAGGGGCAGAATTCACCCCTCCACTTT. This sequence encodes CASSGQGQNSPLHF.

The chain links TRBV3-1 to TRBJ1-2; no clear D. The CDR3 has 13 residues. The germline V gene encodes CDR1 LGHDT and CDR2 YNNKEL (reference sequence). The V end was cut by 1 base, the J end by 4 bases, with 7 bases between. CDR3 in amino acids: CASSQGKVYGYTF. Here the CDR3 DNA reads TGTGCCAGCAGCCAAGGGAAGGTCTATGGCTACACCTTC. Together with reference TRBV3-1 and TRBJ1-2, the CDR3 gives the full variable domain: DTAVSQTPKYLVTQMGNDKSIKCEQNLGHDTMYWYKQDSKKFLKIMFSYNNKELIINETVPNRFSPKSPDKAHLNLHINSLELGDSAVYFCASSQGKVYGYTFGSGTRLTVV.

This clonotype has only a few counts. This sequence joins TRBV27 and TRBJ2-3; maybe TRBD1 (5 bases). Germline V gene lookup returns CDR1 MNHEY and CDR2 SMNVEV (reference sequence). The CDR3 is made up of 15 amino acids. Trimming shortened V by 6 bases and J by 2 bases, and 15 bases separated the two germline ends. The CDR3 coding sequence is TGTGCCAGCAGCCCTCTGACAGCAATCACAGATACGCAGTATTTT. Amino acids: CASSPLTAITDTQYF.

This chain joins TRBV7-2 and TRBJ1-5; a weak D match, TRBD1 (6 bases). Germline V gene data show CDR1 as SGHTA and CDR2 as FQGNSA. V lost 3 bases and J lost 2, with 8 bases in between. The CDR3 sequence is 14 residues long. The CDR3 loop is CASSLSGGNQPQHF. The DNA for the CDR3 is TGTGCCAGCAGCTTGTCAGGGGGCAATCAGCCCCAGCATTTT. Variable domain in full (rest from reference TRBV7-2 and TRBJ1-5): GAGVSQSPSNKVTEKGKDVELRCDPISGHTALYWYRQSLGQGLEFLIYFQGNSAPDKSGLPSDRFSAERTGGSVSTLTIQRTQQEDSAVYLCASSLSGGNQPQHFGDGTRLSIL.

The V gene is TRBV27, the J gene TRBJ2-3, with D perhaps TRBD1 (6 bases). This CDR3 has 15 residues. Looked up from germline, CDR1 is MNHEY and CDR2 is SMNVEV (reference sequence). The germline V and J ends were trimmed by 5 bases and 0 bases, with 12 bases remaining between them. CDR3 protein: CASSRTVSSTDTQYF. The CDR3 DNA follows: TGTGCCAGCAGTCGGACAGTATCTAGCACAGATACGCAGTATTTT.

This sequence joins TRBV7-6 and TRBJ2-7, with TRBD1 matching 7 bases. This CDR3 is built from 14 residues. The germline CDR1 and CDR2 sequences are SGHVS and FNYEAQ. Trimming at V came to 4 bases and at J to 5 bases, leaving 8 bases not matched to a gene. The chain's CDR3 is CASSSTGQSHEQYF. CDR3 nucleotides: TGTGCCAGCAGCTCCACGGGACAGTCCCACGAGCAGTACTTC.

The V call is TRBV7-2, the J call TRBJ2-2; weak D call: TRBD1 (6 bases). V dropped 2 bases and J dropped 4 bases, with 11 bases sitting between them. The CDR3 is 15 amino acids. CDR1 and CDR2 from the germline V gene are SGHTA and FQGNSA. CDR3: CASSLRGSSTGELFF. The CDR3 DNA is TGTGCCAGCAGCTTAAGGGGGTCGAGCACCGGGGAGCTGTTTTTT.

The CDR3 loop is CASSPGTGQKTQYF. The CDR3 nucleotides read TGTGCCAGCAGTCCCGGGACAGGGCAAAAGACCCAGTACTTC. V is TRBV27 and J is TRBJ2-5; 9 bases line up with TRBD1. This CDR3 is built from 14 residues. CDR1 MNHEY and CDR2 SMNVEV come from the germline V gene (reference sequence). With V trimmed by 5 bases and J by 6 bases, 7 bases remained unmatched.

DNA for the CDR3: TGCGCCAGCAGCCAGGGACAGGGGGCTTTCTACGAGCAGTACTTC. The encoded protein is CASSQGQGAFYEQYF. V usage is TRBV4-1 and J usage is TRBJ2-7, with 12 bases matching TRBD1. This CDR3 comprises 15 residues. CDR1 is MGHRA and CDR2 is YSYEKL in the germline V gene. With 3 bases clipped from V and 3 bases from J, the junction kept 3 bases outside the gene matches.

This clonotype was counted a few times. This chain links TRBV24-1 with TRBJ2-1, with 10 bases identical to TRBD2. J was trimmed by 5 bases and V by 9 bases; bases with no gene match: 3. Germline loops: CDR1 KGHDR, CDR2 SFDVKD. This CDR3 contains 13 residues. CDR3: CATGTSVHNEQFF. CDR3 DNA sequence: TGTGCCACCGGGACTAGCGTCCACAATGAGCAGTTCTTC.

The rearrangement uses TRBV6-2 or TRBV6-3 and TRBJ1-5; unclear D gene. Germline V gene data show CDR1 as MNHEY and CDR2 as SVGEGT. V was shortened by 8 bases and J by 0 bases, with 17 bases between the two germline ends. The CDR3 totals 16 residues. The CDR3 here is CASEPRRTASNQPQHF. The CDR3 nucleotides read TGTGCCAGCGAACCCAGAAGGACGGCTAGCAATCAGCCCCAGCATTTT.

V usage is TRBV6-2 or TRBV6-3 and J usage is TRBJ1-5, with D possibly TRBD1 on 6 matching bases. The CDR3 is 15 residues long. CDR1 is MNHEY and CDR2 is SVGEGT in the germline V gene. V was shortened by 5 bases and J by 0 bases, with 11 bases between the two germline ends. The CDR3 loop reads CASSPQGNSNQPQHF. CDR3 nucleotide sequence: TGTGCCAGCAGTCCACAGGGAAATAGCAATCAGCCCCAGCATTTT.

The rearrangement links TRBV9 to TRBJ2-3, with 8 bases identical to TRBD2. J gave up 4 bases and V 0 bases, and 7 bases lay outside the gene matches. Germline V gives CDR1 SGDLS, CDR2 YYNGEE. The CDR3 is 16 residues long. In DNA, the CDR3 is TGTGCCAGCAGCGTAGAGGCGGGGGGCATTTCAGATACGCAGTATTTT. Translated, it gives CASSVEAGGISDTQYF.